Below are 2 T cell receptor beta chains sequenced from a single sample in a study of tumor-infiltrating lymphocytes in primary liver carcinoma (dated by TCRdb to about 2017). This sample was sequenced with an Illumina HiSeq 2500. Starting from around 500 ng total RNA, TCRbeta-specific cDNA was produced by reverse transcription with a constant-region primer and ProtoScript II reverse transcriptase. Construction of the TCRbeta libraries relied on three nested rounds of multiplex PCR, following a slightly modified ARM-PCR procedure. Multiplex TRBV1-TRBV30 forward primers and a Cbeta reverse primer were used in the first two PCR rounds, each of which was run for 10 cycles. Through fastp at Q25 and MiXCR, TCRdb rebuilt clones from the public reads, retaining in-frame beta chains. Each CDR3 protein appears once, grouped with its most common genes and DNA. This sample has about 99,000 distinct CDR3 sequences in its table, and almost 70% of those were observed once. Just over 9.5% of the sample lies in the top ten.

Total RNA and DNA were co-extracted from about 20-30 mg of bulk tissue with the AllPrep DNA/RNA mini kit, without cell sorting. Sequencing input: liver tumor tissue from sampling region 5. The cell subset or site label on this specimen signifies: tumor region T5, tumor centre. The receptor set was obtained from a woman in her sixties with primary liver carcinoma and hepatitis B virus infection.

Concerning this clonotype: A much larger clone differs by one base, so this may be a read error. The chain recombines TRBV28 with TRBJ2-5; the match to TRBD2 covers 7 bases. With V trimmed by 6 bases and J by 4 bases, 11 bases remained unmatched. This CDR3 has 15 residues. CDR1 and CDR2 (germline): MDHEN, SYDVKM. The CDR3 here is CASSKFAGARETQYF. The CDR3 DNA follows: TGTGCCAGCAGCAAATTCGCGGGAGCACGAGAGACCCAGTACTTC.

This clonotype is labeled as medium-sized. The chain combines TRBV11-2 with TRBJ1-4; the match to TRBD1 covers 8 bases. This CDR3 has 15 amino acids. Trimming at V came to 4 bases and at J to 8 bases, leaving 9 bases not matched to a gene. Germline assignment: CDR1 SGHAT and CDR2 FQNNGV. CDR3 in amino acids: CASSWGDRRTEKLFF. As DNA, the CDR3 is TGTGCCAGCAGCTGGGGGGACAGGAGGACGGAAAAACTGTTTTTT. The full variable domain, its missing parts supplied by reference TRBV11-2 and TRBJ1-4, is EAGVAQSPRYKIIEKRQSVAFWCNPISGHATLYWYQQILGQGPKLLIQFQNNGVVDDSQLPKDRFSAERLKGVDSTLKIQPAKLEDSAVYLCASSWGDRRTEKLFFGSGTQLSVL.